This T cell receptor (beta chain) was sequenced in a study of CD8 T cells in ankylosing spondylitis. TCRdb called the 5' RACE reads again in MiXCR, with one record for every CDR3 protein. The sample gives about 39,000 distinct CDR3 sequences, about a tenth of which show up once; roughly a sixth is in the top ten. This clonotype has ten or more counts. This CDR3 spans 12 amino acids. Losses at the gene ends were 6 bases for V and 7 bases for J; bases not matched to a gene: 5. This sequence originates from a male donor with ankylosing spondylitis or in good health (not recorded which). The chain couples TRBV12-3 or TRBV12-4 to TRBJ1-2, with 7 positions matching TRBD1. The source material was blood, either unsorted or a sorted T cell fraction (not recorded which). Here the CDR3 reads CASSNDRVGYTF. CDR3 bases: TGTGCCAGCAGCAACGACAGGGTTGGCTACACCTTC.